Following are 22 T cell receptor beta chains from one sample sequenced in a study of CD4 and CD8 cells across lung adenocarcinoma regions. TCRdb fed the PCR reads into MiXCR, producing one record per CDR3 protein. Of around 10,000 distinct CDR3 sequences detected, approximately 46% appear once; the ten largest clones hold about 33%. The specimen was CD8+ T cells from the margin of a lung tumor. These receptor sequences come from a male donor with lung adenocarcinoma. The CD4 and CD8 labels of this study may be unreliable.

The chain uses TRBV6-1 and TRBJ2-1; 15 bases line up with TRBD2. V shed 5 bases, J shed 2 bases, and the junction held 1 base outside the gene matches. Germline V gene data show CDR1 as MNHNS and CDR2 as SASEGT. The CDR3 spans 16 residues. The CDR3 DNA reads TGTGCCAGCAGTCGGACTAGCGGGGGGGCCTACAATGAGCAGTTCTTC. This sequence encodes CASSRTSGGAYNEQFF.

The CDR3 loop is CASSHRTSGSRSTGELFF. Here the CDR3 DNA reads TGTGCCAGCAGCCACCGGACTAGCGGGAGTAGAAGCACCGGGGAGCTGTTTTTT. The J gene is TRBJ2-2, the V gene TRBV14; 13 bases match TRBD2. J gave up 4 bases and V 3 bases, and 8 bases lay outside the gene matches. Germline V gene lookup returns CDR1 SGHDN and CDR2 FVKESK. The CDR3 totals 18 residues.

The gene calls are TRBV6-1 and TRBJ1-6, with 7 positions matching TRBD1. The CDR3 contains 15 residues. CDR1 is MNHNS and CDR2 is SASEGT in the germline V gene. The junction had 7 bases not matched to a gene; V was cut back by 7 bases and J by 4 bases. For the CDR3, the DNA is TGTGCCAGCACGCACCTGGGACAGTATAATTCACCCCTCCACTTT. Protein sequence: CASTHLGQYNSPLHF.

This chain connects TRBV20-1 to TRBJ1-2; D is undetermined. The V gene lost 4 bases and the J gene lost 4 bases, with 16 bases spanning the gap. CDR3 length: 14 residues. From germline, CDR1 is DFQATT and CDR2 SNEGSKA (reference sequence). The CDR3 DNA reads as TGCAGTGCTATAGTAGTCACGACGGGCTATGGCTACACCTTC. Protein: CSAIVVTTGYGYTF.

This clonotype was found a few times. The rearrangement links TRBV5-6 to TRBJ2-3; the match to TRBD2 covers 14 bases. V was clipped by 3 bases and J by 5 bases; unmatched bases: 8. Looked up from germline, CDR1 is SGHDT and CDR2 is YYEEEE. This CDR3 region has 17 residues. Here the CDR3 DNA reads TGTGCCAGCAGCTCCGGGGGACTAGCGGGAGTATTAGATACGCAGTATTTT. Translating gives CASSSGGLAGVLDTQYF.

The chain couples TRBV6-1 to TRBJ2-3; D unclear. Germline loops: CDR1 MNHNS, CDR2 SASEGT. This CDR3 region has 14 residues. The ends were cut back, 7 bases at V and 8 bases at J, with 19 bases in the middle. The CDR3 DNA reads TGTGCCAGCATCCAGACTGTTAACACCGGTACGCAGTATTTT. It is translated as CASIQTVNTGTQYF.

The V gene is TRBV27, the J gene TRBJ2-1, with D hard to call. Trimming cost V 2 bases and J 6 bases, with 8 bases left between them. CDR1 is MNHEY and CDR2 is SMNVEV in the germline V gene (reference sequence). CDR3 length: 13 residues. The CDR3 nucleotides are TGTGCCAGCAGTTTAATTGTATCCAATGAGCAGTTCTTC. Its protein product is CASSLIVSNEQFF.

The V call is TRBV27, the J call TRBJ2-1, with D uncertain. Trimming took off 7 bases at V and 5 bases at J, with 15 bases between the two ends. Germline CDR1 and CDR2: MNHEY and SMNVEV (reference sequence). The CDR3 consists of 14 residues. CDR3 nucleotides: TGTGCCAGCATCCATCTCTGGGGAAACAATGAGCAGTTCTTC. Residues: CASIHLWGNNEQFF.

Written as DNA, the CDR3 is TGTGCCAGGGGTGTGTTGGGGCAAAAGGCGCAGTATTTT. This codes for CARGVLGQKAQYF. J is TRBJ2-3 and V is TRBV6-1; a weak D match, TRBD1 (5 bases). The CDR3 spans 13 residues. Trimming removed 9 bases at V and 10 bases at J, with 20 bases between. Germline V CDR1 and CDR2: MNHNS, SASEGT.

Comment on this clonotype: An end of the junction differs from the germline gene, which may be a read error. The chain has TRBV27 and TRBJ2-5; D is possibly TRBD1 (8 bases). Germline V gene data show CDR1 as MNHEY and CDR2 as SMNVEV (reference sequence). CDR3 size: 15 residues. CDR3 sequence (DNA): TGTGCCAGCAGTTTAAACAGGGGGGGAAGAGAGGTCCTGACCTTC. Protein sequence: CASSLNRGGREVLTF.

Comment on this clonotype: A read error is possible here, since a much larger clone lies one base away. V usage is TRBV7-2 and J usage is TRBJ1-2; a possible D gene is TRBD1 (6 bases). Germline lookup yields CDR1 SGHTA and CDR2 FQGNSA. This CDR3 region has 16 residues. This CDR3 reads CVSSISGGVGGYGYTF. The DNA for the CDR3 is TGTGTCAGCAGCATCTCGGGTGGGGTAGGGGGGTATGGCTACACCTTC. The variable domain in full, with the rest retrieved from reference TRBV7-2 and TRBJ1-2, is GAGVSQSPSNKVTEKGKDVELRCDPISGHTALYWYRQSLGQGLEFLIYFQGNSAPDKSGLPSDRFSAERTGGSVSTLTIQRTQQEDSAVYLCVSSISGGVGGYGYTFGSGTRLTVV.

With regard to this clonotype: A junction boundary mismatches the germline segment, possibly from a read error. The chain couples TRBV6-1 to TRBJ2-3; D uncertain. CDR1 is MNHNS and CDR2 is SASEGT in the germline V gene. This CDR3 spans 11 amino acids. The CDR3 bases are TGTGCCAGCAGTAGCAAAGATACCCAGTATTTC. Protein product: CASSSKDTQYF.

Concerning this clonotype: Sequence at one end of the junction differs from germline and may be a read error. J is TRBJ2-5 and V is TRBV27, with 7 nucleotides matching TRBD2. The CDR3 runs 15 residues. Germline V gene sequence: CDR1 MNHEY, CDR2 SMNVEV (reference sequence). As DNA, the CDR3 is TGTGCCAGGAGGCTAGGGGCGGGGGACCAAGAGACCCAGTACTTT. This gives the protein CARRLGAGDQETQYF.

The chain recombines TRBV11-3 with TRBJ2-1; D remains ambiguous. The tail of the sequence fits TRBJ2-5 better, so the J call may be wrong. CDR1 SGHNT and CDR2 YENEEA come from the germline V gene. The CDR3 contains 13 residues. The CDR3 reads CASSFGPEETQYF. The CDR3 DNA reads TGTGCCAGCAGCTTCGGTCCCGAAGAGACCCAGTACTTC.

This clonotype was detected only a few times. The gene calls are TRBV13 and TRBJ2-5; TRBD2 matches at 7 bases. TRBJ2-7 explains the end of the DNA better; the J call may be wrong. This CDR3 comprises 12 residues. CDR1 and CDR2 from the germline V gene are PRHDT and FYEKMQ (reference sequence). CDR3 DNA sequence: TGTGCCAGCTGTCGCGGGAGCTCCGAGCAGTACTTC. Its translation is CASCRGSSEQYF.

This clonotype came up a few times. V gene TRBV7-6 combines with J gene TRBJ2-3, with a weak D call TRBD1 (6 bases). V was cut by 5 bases and J by 0 bases, with 9 bases left in between. The CDR3 contains 14 residues. Germline CDR1 reads SGHVS; CDR2 reads FNYEAQ. Here the CDR3 DNA reads TGTGCCAGCAGCGAGGGGGTTAGCACAGATACGCAGTATTTT. It specifies CASSEGVSTDTQYF.

This clonotype came up a few times. The CDR3 region has the DNA TGTGCCAGCACTCAAACTTTGCCCCTTCACTGGCGGGGTTCACCCCTCCACTTT. Translating it yields CASTQTLPLHWRGSPLHF. The rearrangement joins TRBV6-1 to TRBJ1-6; D unresolved. CDR3 length: 18 amino acids. Germline-derived CDR1 and CDR2 are MNHNS and SASEGT. V was trimmed by 7 bases and J by 9 bases, leaving 28 bases between them.

This clonotype is judged medium-sized. The chain employs TRBV6-5 and TRBJ2-1; TRBD2 might be the D (6 bases). The tail of the sequence fits TRBJ2-7 better, so the J call may be wrong. From germline, CDR1 is MNHEY and CDR2 SVGAGI. The length of the CDR3 is 14 residues. CDR3: CASNLGLSYNEQYF. In nucleotides, the CDR3 is TGTGCCAGCAACCTGGGACTCTCCTACAATGAGCAGTACTTC.

In regard to this clonotype: Since the CDR3 does not end with the conserved phenylalanine or tryptophan, this likely comes from a read error. The chain is built from TRBV6-1 and TRBJ2-1; 10 bases line up with TRBD2. Germline CDR1 and CDR2: MNHNS and SASEGT. J was trimmed by 9 bases and V by 4 bases; bases with no gene match: 18. The length of the CDR3 is 18 residues. Written as DNA, the CDR3 is TGTGCCAGCAGTGTTTCCAGGGGTCTCCCGGGACTAGCGTTTGAGCAGTTCTCC. Protein sequence: CASSVSRGLPGLAFEQFS.

By share, this clonotype counts as medium-sized. This chain uses TRBV10-1 with TRBJ2-1; TRBD2 matches 16 bases. This CDR3 has 16 amino acids. V lost 2 bases, J lost 13 bases, and 8 bases stayed unmatched. Germline CDR1 WNHNN, CDR2 SYGVQD (reference sequence). The CDR3 DNA is TGCGCCAGCAGTGAGACCGGGACTAGCGGGAGGGGTGTACAGTTCTTC. Its translation is CASSETGTSGRGVQFF.

The chain links TRBV6-1 to TRBJ2-3; no clear D gene. Judging by the DNA end, TRBJ1-5 fits better; the J call may be wrong. Looked up from germline, CDR1 is MNHNS and CDR2 is SASEGT. CDR3 length: 11 amino acids. CDR3 protein: CASSESTTQHF. The CDR3 nucleotides read TGTGCCAGCAGTGAATCTACTACCCAGCATTTT.

In this sample, this clonotype is large. The V and J genes are TRBV6-5 and TRBJ2-1, with TRBD1 matching over 9 bases. Per the germline V gene, CDR1 is MNHEY and CDR2 is SVGAGI. V trimming: 6 bases; J trimming: 3 bases; junction bases outside the gene matches: 9. The CDR3 consists of 16 residues. CDR3 sequence (DNA): TGTGCCAGCAGAGTCTCCGGGACAGGGATCTACAATGAGCAGTTCTTC. Translated: CASRVSGTGIYNEQFF.